This T cell receptor beta chain was obtained from a study of blood T cell repertoires in COVID-19 (dated by TCRdb to the early 2020s). With regard to the full study: Collaborator samples came from the United States, Italy and Spain and covered acute and convalescent phases of COVID-19. The samples were drawn from two sources: the first 160 participants of the ongoing ImmuneRACE study, and about 1,300 subjects contributed by 6 global collaborators. The sample metadata nearly always contained a de-identified subject ID, COVID-19 status, age in years and sex. The prospective study material was composed of cDNA or gDNA derived from T cells, B-cell-depleted T cells, or PBMCs. Where available, HLA class I and class II types were taken from metadata supplied by the sample provider and were not determined by assay-based typing. A freely available public database, intended as a resource for researchers studying the immune response to SARS-CoV-2, is where the repertoires were released. The dataset comprised deeply sampled blood TCRbeta repertoires from subjects exposed to, actively infected with, or recovered from COVID-19. General study outcomes and caveats: The quantity of clinical and demographic metadata differed by source and by participant and was supplied without curation.

TCRbeta CDR3 regions were amplified from genomic DNA by means of the immunoSEQ Assay, a bias-controlled multiplex PCR. The study's own analysis went as follows. The number of nucleated cells in each sample was estimated by amplification of reference gene primers within the assay. To quantify the absolute abundance of each unique TCRbeta CDR3 rearrangement, sequence reads were collapsed and filtered. For each sample, productive Simpson clonality was calculated by taking the square root of Simpson's diversity index across productive rearrangements. Entries here come from immuneACCESS through TCRdb and include only in-frame sequences with V and J called. Some clones fail to appear in such tables; in the studies checked, an unresolved V gene covers under half of the shortfall, and the cause of the remainder is unknown. V and J calls plus clone size are reproduced from that table; the DNA served to infer D and trimming. For this sample there are more than 90,000 clones; 82% appear just once. Of the sample, 18% is held by the ten largest clones.

The collaborating institutions used their own protocols to collect whole blood in K2EDTA tubes. For TCRbeta analysis, collaborators shipped samples as frozen whole blood, isolated PBMCs, or DNA extracted from either of those sample types. From its cysteine to its phenylalanine, the CDR3 spans 15 amino acids. Only the CDR3 part of the read is kept: 45 bases, read in frame from the first base. The germline V gene (reference sequence) sets CDR1 to SGHNT and CDR2 to YYREEE. The V end loses 1 base and the J end loses 4 bases, and a stretch of 9 bases separates them. On this clone itself: It has no known antigen specificity. Within one base of it there is no much larger clone, and no base qualities were kept.

Sequenced material: peripheral blood. Recombination connected TRBV5-4 to TRBJ1-6; the D gene cannot be named for sure. The sequence came from an elderly man with acute or convalescent COVID-19. The sequenced DNA is TGTGCCAGCAGCTTGTCTTCAGGATATAATTCACCCCTCCACTTT. It translates to CASSLSSGYNSPLHF.